Reported below is one TCR beta chain. No antigen is known for it. The data were obtained in a study of T-cell reconstitution after alpha-beta-depleted transplantation in children. A library of TCRbeta sequences, prepared with unique molecular identifiers, was generated. TCRdb re-analysed the PCR reads in MiXCR, keeping a single row per CDR3 protein. The data show hundreds of thousands of distinct CDR3 sequences, 20% to 30% seen once. The CDR3 totals 15 residues. Per germline, CDR1 MNHEY and CDR2 SVGAGI. With 2 bases removed from V and 7 bases from J, the gap between germline ends came to 12 bases. Study-wide points: Approximately two months post-transplant, alpha-beta T cells reportedly originated from several hundred expanded graft clones. The authors attributed T-cell counts and diversity one year after transplant mostly to newly produced T cells. Recipient T cells and thymic progenitors that survived were the source of the high TCRbeta diversity seen at day 60 in some patients.

V gene TRBV6-5 combines with J gene TRBJ1-6; D call uncertain. This clonotype was obtained from a female patient aged 2-15 years who had a stem cell transplant for congenital amegakaryocytic thrombocytopenia, so the T cells may come from the graft donor. Here the sequenced sample was PBMCs, mostly from graft donor cells, taken 360 days after TCRalphabeta/CD19-depleted stem cell transplant. The CDR3 DNA reads TGTGCCAGCAGTTACAGGGAGCGTTTAAATTCACCCCTCCACTTT. Translated, it gives CASSYRERLNSPLHF.